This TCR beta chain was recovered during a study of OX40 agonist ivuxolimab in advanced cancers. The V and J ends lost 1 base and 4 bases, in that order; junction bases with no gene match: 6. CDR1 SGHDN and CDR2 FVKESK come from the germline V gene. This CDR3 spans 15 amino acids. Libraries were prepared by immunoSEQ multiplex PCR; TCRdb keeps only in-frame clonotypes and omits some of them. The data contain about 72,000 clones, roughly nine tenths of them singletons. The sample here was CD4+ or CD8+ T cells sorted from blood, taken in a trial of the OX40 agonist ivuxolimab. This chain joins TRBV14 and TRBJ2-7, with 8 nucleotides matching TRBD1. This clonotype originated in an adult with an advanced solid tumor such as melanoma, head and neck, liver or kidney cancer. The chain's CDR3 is CASSQGTGWAYEQYF. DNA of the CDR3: TGTGCCAGCAGCCAAGGGACAGGGTGGGCGTACGAGCAGTACTTC.